Sequencing of this TCR beta chain was carried out in a study of CD8 T cells in ankylosing spondylitis. Quantitative barcoded 5'-RACE was used to prepare TCR beta libraries. TCRdb processed the 5' RACE reads anew with MiXCR; each CDR3 protein has one entry. The data hold some 130,000 distinct CDR3 sequences, with about 7.3% observed a single time. This clonotype was detected many times. The germline V and J ends were trimmed by 0 bases and 5 bases, with 7 bases remaining between them. The CDR3 has 13 residues. In germline, CDR1 is MNHEY, CDR2 SVGEGT. The genes are TRBV6-2 or TRBV6-3 and TRBJ2-5, with D maybe TRBD2 (5 bases). This TCR was sampled from a female donor with ankylosing spondylitis or in good health (not recorded which). The sequencing input was blood, either unsorted or a sorted T cell fraction (not recorded which). This CDR3 reads CASSYSREETQYF. The DNA of the CDR3 is TGTGCCAGCAGTTACTCGAGGGAGGAGACCCAGTACTTC.